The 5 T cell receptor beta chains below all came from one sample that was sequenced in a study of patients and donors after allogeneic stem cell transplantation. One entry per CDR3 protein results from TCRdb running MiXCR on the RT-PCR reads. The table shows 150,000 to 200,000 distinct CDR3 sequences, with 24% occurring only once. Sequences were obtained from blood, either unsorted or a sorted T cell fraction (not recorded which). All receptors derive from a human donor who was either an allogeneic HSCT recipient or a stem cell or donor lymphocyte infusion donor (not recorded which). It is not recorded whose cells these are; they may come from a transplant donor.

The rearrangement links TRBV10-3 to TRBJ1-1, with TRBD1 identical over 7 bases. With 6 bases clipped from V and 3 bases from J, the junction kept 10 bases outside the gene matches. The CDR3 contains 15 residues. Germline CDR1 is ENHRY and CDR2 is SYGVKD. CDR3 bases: TGTGCCATCAGCTCACAGGGGTGGCCGGACACTGAAGCTTTCTTT. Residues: CAISSQGWPDTEAFF.

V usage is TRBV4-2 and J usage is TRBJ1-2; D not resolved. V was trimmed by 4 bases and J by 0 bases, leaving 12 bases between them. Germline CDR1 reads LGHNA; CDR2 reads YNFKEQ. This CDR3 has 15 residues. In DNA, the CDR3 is TGTGCCAGCAGCCGATACCGCCTCGCTAACTATGGCTACACCTTC. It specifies CASSRYRLANYGYTF.

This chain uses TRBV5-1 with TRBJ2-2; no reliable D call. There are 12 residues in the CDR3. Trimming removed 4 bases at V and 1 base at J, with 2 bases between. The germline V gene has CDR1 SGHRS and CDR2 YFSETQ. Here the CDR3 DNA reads TGCGCCAGCAGCGTGAACACCGGGGAGCTGTTTTTT. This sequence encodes CASSVNTGELFF.

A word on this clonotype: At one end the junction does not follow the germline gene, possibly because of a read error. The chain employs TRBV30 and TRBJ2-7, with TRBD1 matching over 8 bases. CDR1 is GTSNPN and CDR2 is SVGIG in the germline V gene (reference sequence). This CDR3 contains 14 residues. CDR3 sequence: CAWSGGQASNEQYF. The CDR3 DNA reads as TGTGCCTGGAGTGGGGGACAGGCCTCCAACGAGCAGTACTTC.

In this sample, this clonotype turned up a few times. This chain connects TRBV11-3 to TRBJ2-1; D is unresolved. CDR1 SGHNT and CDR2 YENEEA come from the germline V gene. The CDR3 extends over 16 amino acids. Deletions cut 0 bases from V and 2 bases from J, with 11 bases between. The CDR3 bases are TGTGCCAGCAGCTTAGATCTGGACCCTCCCTACAATGAGCAGTTCTTC. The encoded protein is CASSLDLDPPYNEQFF.